The clone carrying this T cell receptor (beta chain) has a count of ten or more. The target antigen is unknown. The data belong to a study of early T cells in non-severe SARS-CoV-2 infection. Study-wide context: The study sequenced bulk RNA from unsorted whole blood, with chains unpaired.

Unique molecular identifiers were affixed to single, distinct cDNA molecules. MiXCR was run by TCRdb on the 5' RACE reads, yielding one entry per CDR3 protein. This table holds under 85,000 distinct CDR3 sequences, 9.5% found once. Study-wide results and caveats: CD4 and private specificities were missed by VDJdb matching, which favored anti-spike CD8 responses.

Germline CDR1 is SGHTA and CDR2 is FQGNSA. The ends lost 5 bases at V and 4 bases at J; junction bases unmatched: 9. There are 16 residues in the CDR3. V and J are TRBV7-2 and TRBJ2-3; 10 positions match TRBD2. The sequence was collected from an adult who was a healthcare worker with PCR-confirmed SARS-CoV-2 infection or an uninfected control (not recorded which). The sample taken for sequencing was whole blood. In DNA, the CDR3 is TGTGCCAGCAGCCCCAAGCGGGGGGGCCGGGCAGATACGCAGTATTTT. This sequence encodes CASSPKRGGRADTQYF. Complete variable domain (other parts from reference TRBV7-2 and TRBJ2-3): GAGVSQSPSNKVTEKGKDVELRCDPISGHTALYWYRQSLGQGLEFLIYFQGNSAPDKSGLPSDRFSAERTGGSVSTLTIQRTQQEDSAVYLCASSPKRGGRADTQYFGPGTRLTVL.